This T cell receptor (beta chain) is drawn from a study of blood T cell repertoires in COVID-19. On the study more broadly: Italy, Spain and the United States were the sources of the convalescent and acute COVID-19 samples. T cells, B-cell-depleted T cells, or PBMCs provided the cDNA or gDNA that served as material.

The CDR3 spans 16 residues. Germline values: CDR1 SGHRS, CDR2 YFSETQ. J gave up 4 bases and V 4 bases, and 8 bases lay outside the gene matches. In the original workflow: Cell counts per sample came from amplifying reference gene primers. Repertoires were generated with immunoSEQ multiplex PCR, while TCRdb's copy carries only in-frame clones and drops some. V and J calls plus clone size are reproduced from that table; the DNA served to infer D and trimming. The profile shows more than 200,000 clones, about 88% of them singletons. Sample: peripheral blood. This clonotype was obtained from a man in his sixties or seventies with acute or convalescent COVID-19. V usage is TRBV5-1 and J usage is TRBJ2-5; the match to TRBD1 covers 12 bases. CDR3 residues: CASSKGQGAIGETQYF. The CDR3, as DNA: TGCGCCAGCAGCAAGGGACAGGGGGCGATAGGAGAGACCCAGTACTTC.